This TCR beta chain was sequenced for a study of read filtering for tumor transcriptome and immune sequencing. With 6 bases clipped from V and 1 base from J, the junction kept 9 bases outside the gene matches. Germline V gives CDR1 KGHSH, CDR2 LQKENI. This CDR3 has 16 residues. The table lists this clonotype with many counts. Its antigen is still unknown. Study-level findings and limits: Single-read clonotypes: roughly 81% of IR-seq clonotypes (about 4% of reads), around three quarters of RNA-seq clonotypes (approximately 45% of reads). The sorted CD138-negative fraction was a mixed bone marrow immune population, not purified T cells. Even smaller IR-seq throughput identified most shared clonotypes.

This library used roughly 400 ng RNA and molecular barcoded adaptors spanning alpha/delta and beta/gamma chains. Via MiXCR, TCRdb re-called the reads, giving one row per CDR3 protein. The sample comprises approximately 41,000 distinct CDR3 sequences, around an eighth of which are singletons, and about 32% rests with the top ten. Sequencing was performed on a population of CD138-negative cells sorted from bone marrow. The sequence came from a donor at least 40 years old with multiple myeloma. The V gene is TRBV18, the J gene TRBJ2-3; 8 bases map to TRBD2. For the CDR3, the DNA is TGTGCCAGCTCCGAACGACGGCGGGAGGGCACAGATACGCAGTATTTT. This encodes CASSERRREGTDTQYF.